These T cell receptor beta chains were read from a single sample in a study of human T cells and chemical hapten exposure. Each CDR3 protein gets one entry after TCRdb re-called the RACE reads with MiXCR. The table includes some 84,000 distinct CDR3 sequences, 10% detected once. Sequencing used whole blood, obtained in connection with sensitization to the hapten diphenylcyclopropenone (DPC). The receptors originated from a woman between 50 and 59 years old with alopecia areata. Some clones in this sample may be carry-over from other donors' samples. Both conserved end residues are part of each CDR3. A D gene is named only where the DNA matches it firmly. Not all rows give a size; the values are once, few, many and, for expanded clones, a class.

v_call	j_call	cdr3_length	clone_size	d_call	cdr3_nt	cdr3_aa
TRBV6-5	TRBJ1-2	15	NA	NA	TGTGCCAGCAGTTACCAGGGACATTCTAACTATGGCTACACCTTC	CASSYQGHSNYGYTF
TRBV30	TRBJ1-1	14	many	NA	TGTGCCTGGAGTGTACTCGGCTTGAACACTGAAGCTTTCTTT	CAWSVLGLNTEAFF
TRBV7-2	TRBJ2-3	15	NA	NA	TGTGCCAGCAGCTTAAAGGCAGGGAAGGCAGATACGCAGTATTTT	CASSLKAGKADTQYF
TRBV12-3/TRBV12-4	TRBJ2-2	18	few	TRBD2	TGTGCCAGCAGTTTAAATTTGGTAGCGGGATCCCGGGGCGGGGAGCTGTTTTTT	CASSLNLVAGSRGGELFF
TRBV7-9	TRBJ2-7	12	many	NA	TGTGCCAGCAGCTTAAGTTCCTACGAGCAGTACTTC	CASSLSSYEQYF
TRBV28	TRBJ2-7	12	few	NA	TGTGCCAGCAGCCCCGCTGGCTACGAGCAGTACTTC	CASSPAGYEQYF
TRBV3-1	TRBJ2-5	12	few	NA	TGTGCCAGCAGCCAAGTTAAAGAGACCCAGTACTTC	CASSQVKETQYF
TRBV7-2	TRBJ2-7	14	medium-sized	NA	TGTGCCAGCAGCCAGAGGTCGGAACGATACGAGCAGTACTTC	CASSQRSERYEQYF
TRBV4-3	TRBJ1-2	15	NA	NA	TGCGCCAGCAGCCAAATCCTCCGGTCGATGGATGGCTACACCTTC	CASSQILRSMDGYTF
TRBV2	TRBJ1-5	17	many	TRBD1	TGTGCCAGCAGTTATGGAGTCCCGGGACAGGTCCGGCAGCCCCAGCATTTT	CASSYGVPGQVRQPQHF
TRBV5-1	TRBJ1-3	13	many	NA	TGCGCCAGCAAAGTTAACTCTGGAAACACCATATATTTT	CASKVNSGNTIYF
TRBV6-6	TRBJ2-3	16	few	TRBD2	TGTGCCAGCAGTTACCCCCTAGCGGGAGGGCCGGATACGCAGTATTTT	CASSYPLAGGPDTQYF
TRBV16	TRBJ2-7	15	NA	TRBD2	TGTGCCAGCAGCCAACGTGGGGCGGGAGGATCCGAGCAGTACTTC	CASSQRGAGGSEQYF
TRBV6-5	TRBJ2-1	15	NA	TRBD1	TGTGCCAGCAGATCACCGACAGGGCCCTACAATGAGCAGTTCTTC	CASRSPTGPYNEQFF
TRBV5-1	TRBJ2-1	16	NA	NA	TGCGCCAGCAGCTTGGCCGTGAGGGAAGTAAGCAATGAGCAGTTCTTC	CASSLAVREVSNEQFF
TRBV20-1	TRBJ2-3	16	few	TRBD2	TGCAGTGCTAGAGAGCTCCGGGCGGGAGTGGCAGATACGCAGTATTTT	CSARELRAGVADTQYF
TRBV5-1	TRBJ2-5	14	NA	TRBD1	TGCGCCAGCATCTGGGGACAGGGGTACGAGACCCAGTACTTC	CASIWGQGYETQYF
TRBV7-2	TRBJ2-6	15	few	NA	TGTGCCAGCAGCTATTCGCGCTCTGGGGCCAACGTCCTGACTTTC	CASSYSRSGANVLTF
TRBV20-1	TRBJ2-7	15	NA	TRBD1	TGCAGTGCTAGAGACGCCGGGACAGGGGTAGGGGAGCAGTACTTC	CSARDAGTGVGEQYF
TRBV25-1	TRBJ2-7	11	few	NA	TGTGCCAGTCGGGGTAACTACGAGCAGTACTTC	CASRGNYEQYF
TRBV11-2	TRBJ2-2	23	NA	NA	TGTGCCAGCAGCCGGCCCCGAGACAGAACCGCTACAGGAGCGGATCGGGACACCGGGGAGCTGTTTTTT	CASSRPRDRTATGADRDTGELFF
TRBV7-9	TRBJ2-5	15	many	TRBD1	TGTGCCAGCAGTTACGACAGGGTCGGCCAAGAGACCCAGTACTTC	CASSYDRVGQETQYF
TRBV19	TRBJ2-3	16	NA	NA	TGTGCCAGTAGTATCGGGGCGGGAACTACCACAGATACGCAGTATTTT	CASSIGAGTTTDTQYF
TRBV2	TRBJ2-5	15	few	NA	TGTGCCAGCAGTGTAAGGGACATCCGAGGGGAGACCCAGTACTTC	CASSVRDIRGETQYF
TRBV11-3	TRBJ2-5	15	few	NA	TGTGCCAGCAGCTCCGAACTAGTGAAGCAAGAGACCCAGTACTTC	CASSSELVKQETQYF